The 9 T cell receptor beta chains given below trace back to one sample, sequenced in a study of cytomegalovirus exposure and HLA in healthy donors. The PCR had 60 Vbeta and 13 Jbeta primers. Assay used: immunoSEQ multiplex PCR; TCRdb lists only in-frame clones, some missing. Here the sample spans 85,000 to 120,000 clones, about two thirds being singletons. Sequenced: PBMCs. The receptors were sampled from a boy younger than 18 in good health and CMV-seronegative.

The chain links TRBV29-1 to TRBJ2-1; TRBD1 might be the D (6 bases). Germline-derived CDR1 and CDR2 are SQVTM and ANQGSEA. This CDR3 region has 14 residues. Trimming shortened V by 7 bases and J by 6 bases, and 19 bases separated the two germline ends. The CDR3 loop reads CSAEINRDTNEQFF. The CDR3 nucleotides read TGCAGCGCCGAGATAAACCGGGACACCAATGAGCAGTTCTTC.

V gene TRBV6-1 combines with J gene TRBJ2-2; D is possibly TRBD2 (5 bases). Trimming took off 7 bases at V and 2 bases at J, with 8 bases between the two ends. This CDR3 is 13 amino acids long. The germline CDR1 and CDR2 sequences are MNHNS and SASEGT. The CDR3 DNA is TGTGCCAGCACGGGGTTTAACACCGGGGAGCTGTTTTTT. Encoded protein: CASTGFNTGELFF.

Only a few counts were recorded for this clone. The chain is built from TRBV15 and TRBJ1-2; D is unresolved. The CDR3 loop spans 15 amino acids. Per the germline V gene, CDR1 is LNHNV and CDR2 is YYDKDF (reference sequence). V dropped 3 bases and J dropped 0 bases, with 11 bases sitting between them. This CDR3 is CATSSATPTNYGYTF. CDR3 coding DNA: TGTGCCACCAGCAGCGCGACACCGACTAACTATGGCTACACCTTC.

This clone appeared a few times. The chain carries TRBV27 and TRBJ2-1; TRBD2 might be the D (6 bases). CDR1 MNHEY and CDR2 SMNVEV come from the germline V gene (reference sequence). The CDR3 runs to 16 residues. Trimming removed 5 bases at V and 7 bases at J, with 21 bases between. CDR3 coding DNA: TGTGCCAGCAGTCCGCTGGGGGGAGGAGGTGGGAATGAGCAGTTCTTC. Translating it yields CASSPLGGGGGNEQFF.

The chain combines TRBV7-3 with TRBJ2-1, with 12 nucleotides matching TRBD2. The germline V gene encodes CDR1 SGHTA and CDR2 FQGTGA. The CDR3 covers 20 residues. Germline trimming cut 5 bases from V and 4 bases from J; bases unmatched to any gene: 18. CDR3 sequence reads: CASSPLGLAGGAVVYNEQFF. The CDR3 nucleotides are TGTGCCAGCAGCCCCCTCGGTCTAGCGGGAGGGGCGGTCGTTTACAATGAGCAGTTCTTC.

This chain uses TRBV27 with TRBJ2-2, with TRBD1 matching 7 bases. This CDR3 has 15 residues. The junction had 6 bases not matched to a gene; V was cut back by 2 bases and J by 6 bases. CDR1 and CDR2 (germline): MNHEY, SMNVEV (reference sequence). CDR3 amino acids: CASSLEGALAGELFF. The DNA of the CDR3 is TGTGCCAGCAGTTTAGAGGGGGCGCTGGCCGGGGAGCTGTTTTTT.

J is TRBJ2-7 and V is TRBV4-3; 8 nucleotides align to TRBD1. The ends lost 0 bases at V and 2 bases at J; junction bases unmatched: 6. CDR1 and CDR2 from the germline V gene are LGHNA and YSLEER. This CDR3 is built from 16 residues. CDR3 in amino acids: CASSQDPGTGAYEQYF. CDR3 nucleotide sequence: TGCGCCAGCAGCCAAGATCCCGGGACAGGCGCCTACGAGCAGTACTTC.

V and J are TRBV6-6 and TRBJ1-1, with D hard to call. The V gene lost 8 bases and the J gene lost 5 bases, with 15 bases spanning the gap. Germline values: CDR1 MNHNY, CDR2 SVGAGI (reference sequence). The CDR3 totals 13 residues. The DNA for the CDR3 is TGTGCCAGCGGGAAGGACCGGAGGACTGAAGCTTTCTTT. Amino acid sequence: CASGKDRRTEAFF.

The rearrangement uses TRBV4-1 and TRBJ1-1; perhaps TRBD1 as D (5 bases). Trimming left V 1 base short and J 3 bases short, with 12 bases between. Germline-derived CDR1 and CDR2 are MGHRA and YSYEKL. The CDR3 sequence is 15 residues long. CDR3 DNA: TGCGCCAGCAGCCAAGGGCGGGGGGTGGACACTGAAGCTTTCTTT. This codes for CASSQGRGVDTEAFF.